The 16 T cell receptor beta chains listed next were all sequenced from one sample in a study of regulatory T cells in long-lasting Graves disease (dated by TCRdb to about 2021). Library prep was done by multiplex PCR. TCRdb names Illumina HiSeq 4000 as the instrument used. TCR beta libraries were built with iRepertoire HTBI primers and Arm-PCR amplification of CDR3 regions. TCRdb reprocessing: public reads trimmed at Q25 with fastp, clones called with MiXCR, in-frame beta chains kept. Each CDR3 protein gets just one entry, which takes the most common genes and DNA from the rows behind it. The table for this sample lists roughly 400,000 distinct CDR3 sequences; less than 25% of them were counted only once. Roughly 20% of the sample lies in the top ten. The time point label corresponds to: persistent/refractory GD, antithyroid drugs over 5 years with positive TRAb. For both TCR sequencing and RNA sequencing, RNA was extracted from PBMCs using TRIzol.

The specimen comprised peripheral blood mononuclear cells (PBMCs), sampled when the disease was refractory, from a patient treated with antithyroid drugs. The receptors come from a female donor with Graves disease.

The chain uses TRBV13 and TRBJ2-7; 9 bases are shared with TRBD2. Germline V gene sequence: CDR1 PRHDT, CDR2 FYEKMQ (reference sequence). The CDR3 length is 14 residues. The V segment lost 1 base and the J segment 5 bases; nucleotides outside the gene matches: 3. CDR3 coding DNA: TGTGCCAGCAGCTTAGCTAGCGGGATTGACGAGCAGTACTTC. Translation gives CASSLASGIDEQYF. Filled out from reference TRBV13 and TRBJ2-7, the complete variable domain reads AAGVIQSPRHLIKEKRETATLKCYPIPRHDTVYWYQQGPGQDPQFLISFYEKMQSDKGSIPDRFSAQQFSDYHSELNMSSLELGDSALYFCASSLASGIDEQYFGPGTRLTVT.

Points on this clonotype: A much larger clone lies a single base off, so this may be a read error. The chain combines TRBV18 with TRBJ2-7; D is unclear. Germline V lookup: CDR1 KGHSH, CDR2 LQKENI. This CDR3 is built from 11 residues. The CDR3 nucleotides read TGTGCCAGCCCACCACCAGGCGAGCAGTACTTC. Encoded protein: CASPPPGEQYF.

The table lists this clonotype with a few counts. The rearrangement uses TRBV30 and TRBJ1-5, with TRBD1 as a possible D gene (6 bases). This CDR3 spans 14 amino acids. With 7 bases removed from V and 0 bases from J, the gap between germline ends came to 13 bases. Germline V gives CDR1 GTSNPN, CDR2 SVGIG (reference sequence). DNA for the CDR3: TGTGCCTTTACACAGGGTGGTAGCAATCAGCCCCAGCATTTT. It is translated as CAFTQGGSNQPQHF.

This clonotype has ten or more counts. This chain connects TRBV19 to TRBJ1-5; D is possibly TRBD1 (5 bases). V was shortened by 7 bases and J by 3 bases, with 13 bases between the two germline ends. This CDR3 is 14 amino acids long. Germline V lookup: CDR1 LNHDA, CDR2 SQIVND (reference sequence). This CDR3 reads CASIRDGFNQPQHF. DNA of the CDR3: TGTGCCAGTATACGGGACGGCTTCAATCAGCCCCAGCATTTT.

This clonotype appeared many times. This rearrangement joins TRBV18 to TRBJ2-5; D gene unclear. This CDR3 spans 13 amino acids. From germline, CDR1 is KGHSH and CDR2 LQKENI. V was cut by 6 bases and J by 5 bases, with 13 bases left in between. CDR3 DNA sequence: TGTGCCAGCTCCCCCTTCAGTGGGGAGACCCAGTACTTC. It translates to CASSPFSGETQYF.

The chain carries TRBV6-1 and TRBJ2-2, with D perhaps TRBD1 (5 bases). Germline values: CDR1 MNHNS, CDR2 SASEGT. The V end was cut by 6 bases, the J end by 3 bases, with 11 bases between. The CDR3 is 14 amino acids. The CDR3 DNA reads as TGTGCCAGCAGACCCCCCAGGGACACCGGGGAGCTGTTTTTT. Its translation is CASRPPRDTGELFF.

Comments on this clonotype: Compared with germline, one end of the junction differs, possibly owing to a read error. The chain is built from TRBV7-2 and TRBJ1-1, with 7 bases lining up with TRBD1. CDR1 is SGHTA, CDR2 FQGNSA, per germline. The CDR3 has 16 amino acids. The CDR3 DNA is TGTTCCAGCAGCTTAGTAGAACAGGGGCGAGGCACTGAAGCTTTCTTT. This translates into CSSSLVEQGRGTEAFF.

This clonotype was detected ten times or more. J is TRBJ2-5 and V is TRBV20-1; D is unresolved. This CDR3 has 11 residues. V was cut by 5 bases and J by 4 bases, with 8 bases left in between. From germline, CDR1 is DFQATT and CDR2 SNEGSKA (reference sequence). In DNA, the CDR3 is TGCAGTGCTCATGATGGAGAGACCCAGTACTTC. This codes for CSAHDGETQYF.

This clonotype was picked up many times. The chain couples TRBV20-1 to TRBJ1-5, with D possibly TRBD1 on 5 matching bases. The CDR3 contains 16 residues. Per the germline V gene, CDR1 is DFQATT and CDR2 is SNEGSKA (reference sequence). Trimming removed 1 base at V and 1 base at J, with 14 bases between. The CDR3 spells CSARARVGRSNQPQHF. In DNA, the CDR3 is TGCAGTGCTAGAGCCAGGGTGGGCAGGAGCAATCAGCCCCAGCATTTT.

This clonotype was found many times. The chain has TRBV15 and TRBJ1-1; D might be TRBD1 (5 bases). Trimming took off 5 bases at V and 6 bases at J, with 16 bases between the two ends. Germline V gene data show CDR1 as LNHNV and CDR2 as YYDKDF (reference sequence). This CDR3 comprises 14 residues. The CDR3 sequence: CATSRPEAGAEAFF. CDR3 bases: TGTGCCACCAGCCGACCAGAGGCGGGGGCTGAAGCTTTCTTT.

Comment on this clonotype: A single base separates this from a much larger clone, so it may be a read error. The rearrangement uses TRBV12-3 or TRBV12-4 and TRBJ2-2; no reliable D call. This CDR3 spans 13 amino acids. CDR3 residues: CAGSEARLGELFF. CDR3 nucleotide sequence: TGTGCCGGCAGCGAGGCTCGGTTGGGGGAGCTGTTTTTT.

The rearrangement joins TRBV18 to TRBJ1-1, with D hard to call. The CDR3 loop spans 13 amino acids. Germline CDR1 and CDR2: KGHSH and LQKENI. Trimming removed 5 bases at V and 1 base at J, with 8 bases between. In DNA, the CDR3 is TGTGCCAGCTCAACTGCCAGGAACACTGAAGCTTTCTTT. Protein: CASSTARNTEAFF.

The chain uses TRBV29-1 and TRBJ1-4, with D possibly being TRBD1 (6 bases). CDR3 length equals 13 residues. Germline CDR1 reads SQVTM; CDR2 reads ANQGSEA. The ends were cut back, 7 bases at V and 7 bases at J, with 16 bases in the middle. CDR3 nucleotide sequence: TGCAGCGCAGGACAGATTGGGGGTGAAAAACTGTTTTTT. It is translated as CSAGQIGGEKLFF. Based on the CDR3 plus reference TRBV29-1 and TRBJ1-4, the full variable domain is SAVISQKPSRDICQRGTSLTIQCQVDSQVTMMFWYRQQPGQSLTLIATANQGSEATYESGFVIDKFPISRPNLTFSTLTVSNMSPEDSSIYLCSAGQIGGEKLFFGSGTQLSVL.

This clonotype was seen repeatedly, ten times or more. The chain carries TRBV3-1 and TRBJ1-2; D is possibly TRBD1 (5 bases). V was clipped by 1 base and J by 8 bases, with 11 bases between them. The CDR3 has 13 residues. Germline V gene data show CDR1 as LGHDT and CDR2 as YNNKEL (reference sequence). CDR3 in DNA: TGTGCCAGCAGCCAAGGACAGTCCGCGGGCTACACCTTC. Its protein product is CASSQGQSAGYTF.

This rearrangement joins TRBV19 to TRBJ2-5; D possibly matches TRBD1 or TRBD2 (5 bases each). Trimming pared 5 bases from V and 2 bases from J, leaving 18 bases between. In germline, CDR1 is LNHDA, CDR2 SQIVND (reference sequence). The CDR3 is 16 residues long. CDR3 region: CASSPGVRVNQETQYF. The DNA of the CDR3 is TGTGCCAGTAGTCCCGGGGTCAGGGTTAATCAAGAGACCCAGTACTTC.

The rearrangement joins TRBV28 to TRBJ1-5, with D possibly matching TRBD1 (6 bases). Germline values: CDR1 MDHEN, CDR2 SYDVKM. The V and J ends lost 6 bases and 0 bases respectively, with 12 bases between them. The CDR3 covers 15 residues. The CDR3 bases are TGTGCCAGCAGAAGACAGGTAAATAGCAATCAGCCCCAGCATTTT. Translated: CASRRQVNSNQPQHF. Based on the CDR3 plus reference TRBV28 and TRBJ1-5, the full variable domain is DVKVTQSSRYLVKRTGEKVFLECVQDMDHENMFWYRQDPGLGLRLIYFSYDVKMKEKGDIPEGYSVSREKKERFSLILESASTNQTSMYLCASRRQVNSNQPQHFGDGTRLSIL.